This T cell receptor (beta chain) was found in a study of cytomegalovirus exposure and HLA in healthy donors. Overall study: The same platform was used for the 130 or so validation repertoires and the approximately 700 first-cohort repertoires, a later analysis reported.

Repertoires were generated with immunoSEQ multiplex PCR, while TCRdb's copy carries only in-frame clones and drops some. The sample has roughly 60,000 clones; 95% to 96% are singletons. The donors were part of the validation cohort of 100 to 150 subjects. That cohort was separate from the first cohort, which comprised 666 subjects. CDR1 and CDR2 (germline): SGHRS, YFSETQ. This CDR3 comprises 15 residues. V dropped 4 bases and J dropped 5 bases, with 15 bases sitting between them. The sample was PBMCs. The source of this sequence is a man aged 18-30 years in good health and CMV-seronegative. V gene TRBV5-1 combines with J gene TRBJ2-2, with D perhaps TRBD1 (7 bases). In nucleotides, the CDR3 is TGCGCCAGCAGCGCGGGACAGCTTGGGACCGGGGAGCTGTTTTTT. Translating it yields CASSAGQLGTGELFF. Full variable domain (rest looked up from reference TRBV5-1 and TRBJ2-2): KAGVTQTPRYLIKTRGQQVTLSCSPISGHRSVSWYQQTPGQGLQFLFEYFSETQRNKGNFPGRFSGRQFSNSRSEMNVSTLELGDSALYLCASSAGQLGTGELFFGEGSRLTVL.